The following is a TCR beta chain sequence with its context. The entry originates in a study of blood T cell repertoires in COVID-19. Study background: Sources were T cells, B-cell-depleted T cells, or PBMCs; the material itself was cDNA or gDNA.

Germline V lookup: CDR1 SGHTA, CDR2 FQGNSA. V lost 1 base to trimming and J lost 4 bases; unmatched junction nucleotides: 2. The CDR3 has 14 residues. Methods used by the authors: Estimation of nucleated cell counts relied on the amplification of reference gene primers. Data came from immunoSEQ multiplex PCR; TCRdb stores just in-frame clones and leaves some out. The V and J calls and clone size were taken over from that table, and D and trimming were inferred from the DNA. Seen here are 150,000 to 200,000 clones, more than 75% observed once, and the top ten hold less than 3.5%. The chain links TRBV7-2 to TRBJ2-7, with 9 positions matching TRBD2. This TCR came from a man aged 65-85 years with acute or convalescent COVID-19. Sequencing input: peripheral blood. The DNA for the CDR3 is TGTGCCAGCAGCTTAGAGCGGGGGGCTTACGAGCAGTACTTC. Its translation is CASSLERGAYEQYF.